Sequencing of this T cell receptor (beta chain) was carried out in a study of blood T cell repertoires in COVID-19. As for the study in general: Collection of acute and convalescent COVID-19 samples took place in the United States, Italy and Spain. In each case, the material was cDNA or gDNA derived from T cells, B-cell-depleted T cells, or PBMCs.

The CDR3 has 15 residues. Per the germline V gene, CDR1 is SEHNR and CDR2 is FQNEAQ (reference sequence). Trimming took off 8 bases at V and 4 bases at J, with 18 bases between the two ends. Assay used: immunoSEQ multiplex PCR; TCRdb lists only in-frame clones, some missing. The data show tens of thousands of clones, 70% to 90% seen once. Sample: peripheral blood. This receptor was obtained from a woman in her forties or fifties with COVID-19, enrolled during active disease. V gene TRBV7-9 combines with J gene TRBJ1-5; D is perhaps TRBD1 (6 bases). The CDR3 here is CASGRAGVSNQPQHF. The CDR3 region has the DNA TGTGCCAGCGGCCGCGCAGGGGTGTCGAATCAGCCCCAGCATTTT.